What follows is one T cell receptor beta chain and its context. Trimming left V 4 bases short and J 1 base short, with 8 bases between. The CDR3 sequence is 14 residues long. The germline CDR1 and CDR2 sequences are LGHDT and YNNKEL (reference sequence). Measured with immunoSEQ multiplex PCR; TCRdb has only the in-frame clones, and not every one. The repertoire holds more than 70,000 clones, with 75% to 90% as singletons. This specimen belongs to a study of blood T cell repertoires in COVID-19. The sequenced sample consisted of peripheral blood. The J gene is TRBJ2-1, the V gene TRBV3-1 (or the pseudogene TRBV3-2); the D is unclear. This clonotype originated in a man over 45 with active COVID-19. The CDR3 DNA reads as TGTGCCAGCAGCCGGGCCTCGTCCTACAATGAGCAGTTCTTC. Its translation: CASSRASSYNEQFF.